One sample yielded the 21 T cell receptor beta chains listed below, sequenced in a study of T cell responses to AZD1222 COVID-19 vaccine. TCRdb's copy holds only in-frame clones and misses some; the assay was immunoSEQ multiplex PCR. The profile covers more than 100,000 clones, with around 86% appearing a single time and 1% to 1.5% taken by the ten largest. The sequences come from peripheral blood, collected on day 0 of AZD1222 vaccination. The receptors stem from an adult in good health.

This clone has a single count. This chain uses TRBV11-2 with TRBJ1-2; D may be TRBD1 (6 bases). The V gene lost 4 bases and the J gene lost 3 bases, with 15 bases spanning the gap. Germline V gene lookup returns CDR1 SGHAT and CDR2 FQNNGV. The CDR3 loop spans 15 amino acids. DNA of the CDR3: TGTGCCAGCAGCTGGGAATGGGGGGCTCACTATGGCTACACCTTC. It encodes CASSWEWGAHYGYTF.

The chain couples TRBV7-2 to TRBJ2-3; TRBD2 matches 9 bases. Germline loops: CDR1 SGHTA, CDR2 FQGNSA. The CDR3 is 17 amino acids. V was clipped by 5 bases and J by 4 bases; unmatched bases: 13. This CDR3 reads CASSQIRGGGDADTQYF. The DNA for the CDR3 is TGTGCCAGCAGCCAGATTCGGGGCGGGGGGGACGCAGATACGCAGTATTTT.

J is TRBJ1-1 and V is TRBV29-1; D gene ambiguous. CDR3 length equals 13 residues. Germline CDR1 reads SQVTM; CDR2 reads ANQGSEA. Written as DNA, the CDR3 is TGCAGTGCCGCCGGGTCAACGAACACTGAAGCTTTCTTT. Amino acids: CSAAGSTNTEAFF.

The chain recombines TRBV12-3 or TRBV12-4 with TRBJ1-2, with 7 positions matching TRBD1. Unmatched junction bases numbered 14, after V lost 5 bases and J lost 14 bases. There are 13 residues in the CDR3. CDR3 DNA sequence: TGTGCCAGCAGTCCCCGCTGGACAGGCGCCAATACCTTC. Its protein is CASSPRWTGANTF.

The rearrangement joins TRBV20-1 to TRBJ1-2; D uncertain. Germline V CDR1 and CDR2: DFQATT, SNEGSKA (reference sequence). The CDR3 loop spans 11 amino acids. V was shortened by 3 bases and J by 5 bases, with 7 bases between the two germline ends. CDR3: CSARYGYGYTF. CDR3 DNA sequence: TGCAGTGCTAGGTACGGATATGGCTACACCTTC.

J is TRBJ1-6 and V is TRBV6-6; tentatively, D is TRBD1 (5 bases). Germline lookup yields CDR1 MNHNY and CDR2 SVGAGI (reference sequence). The CDR3 spans 14 residues. V shed 6 bases and J shed 9 bases, with 15 bases lying between them. CDR3 in amino acids: CASSWDSSGSPLHF. CDR3 in DNA: TGTGCCAGCAGCTGGGACTCGAGTGGTTCACCCCTCCACTTT.

The chain is built from TRBV30 and TRBJ1-2; D might be TRBD1 (5 bases). V lost 3 bases to trimming and J lost 4 bases, with 12 bases between them. Germline V gene data show CDR1 as GTSNPN and CDR2 as SVGIG (reference sequence). The CDR3 runs 13 residues. For the CDR3, the DNA is TGTGCCTGGAGACCCCAGGGCGGCTATGGCTACACCTTC. Its protein product is CAWRPQGGYGYTF.

V and J are TRBV25-1 and TRBJ1-2; maybe TRBD1 (5 bases). CDR1 and CDR2 (germline): MGHDK, SYGVNS. V was pared by 3 bases and J by 8 bases, with 7 bases between. The CDR3 length is 11 residues. In nucleotides, the CDR3 is TGTGCCAGCAGTGAGGGGGGGGGCTACACCTTC. Translated, it gives CASSEGGGYTF.

DNA for the CDR3: TGTGCCAGCAGCTTAGGGGGGACAGCCACCTACGAGCAGTACTTC. Translation gives CASSLGGTATYEQYF. This rearrangement joins TRBV7-2 to TRBJ2-7; 7 positions match TRBD1. With V trimmed by 1 base and J by 2 bases, 5 bases remained unmatched. The germline CDR1 and CDR2 sequences are SGHTA and FQGNSA. This CDR3 comprises 15 residues.

The chain employs TRBV3-1 (or the pseudogene TRBV3-2) and TRBJ2-1; TRBD1 agrees at 8 bases. The CDR3 covers 15 residues. CDR1 and CDR2 from the germline V gene are LGHDT and YNNKEL (reference sequence). V shed 6 bases, J shed 0 bases, and the junction held 4 bases outside the gene matches. CDR3 in amino acids: CASSPGQGSYNEQFF. The CDR3 region has the DNA TGTGCCAGCAGTCCTGGACAGGGCTCCTACAATGAGCAGTTCTTC.

This clone was recorded a few times. J is TRBJ2-1 and V is TRBV25-1, with a tentative D call TRBD2 (6 bases). Trimming shortened V by 3 bases and J by 5 bases, and 8 bases separated the two germline ends. The CDR3 sequence is 13 residues long. Germline V gene lookup returns CDR1 MGHDK and CDR2 SYGVNS. DNA for the CDR3: TGTGCCAGCAGTGAGGAGGGGAACAATGAGCAGTTCTTC. Residues: CASSEEGNNEQFF.

CDR3 sequence (DNA): TGTGCCAGCATCATGGGAAGCGGGGGTTCCTACGAGCAGTACTTC. This encodes CASIMGSGGSYEQYF. The V call is TRBV7-2, the J call TRBJ2-7, with 8 bases aligning to TRBD2. Germline-derived CDR1 and CDR2 are SGHTA and FQGNSA. The CDR3 is 15 residues long. Losses at the gene ends were 7 bases for V and 1 base for J; bases not matched to a gene: 9.

V gene TRBV2 combines with J gene TRBJ2-7, with a weak D call TRBD2 (5 bases). Per the germline V gene, CDR1 is SNHLY and CDR2 is FYNNEI. V was clipped by 1 base and J by 5 bases, with 6 bases between them. This CDR3 has 12 amino acids. The CDR3 DNA follows: TGTGCCAGCAGTGAAGAAGCGGACGAGCAGTACTTC. This sequence encodes CASSEEADEQYF.

J is TRBJ1-4 and V is TRBV6-2 or TRBV6-3; D is uncertain. V was cut by 2 bases and J by 12 bases, with 13 bases left in between. CDR3 length: 13 residues. Germline V gene sequence: CDR1 MNHEY, CDR2 SVGEGT. The CDR3 region has the DNA TGTGCCAGCAGTTACGGAGGGTACGAGGAACTGTTTTTT. Translating gives CASSYGGYEELFF.

The V gene is TRBV6-1, the J gene TRBJ2-7; 7 nucleotides line up with TRBD2. The CDR3 contains 16 residues. The V gene end was trimmed by 2 bases and the J gene end by 2 bases; junction bases not matched to a gene: 9. Germline assignment: CDR1 MNHNS and CDR2 SASEGT. Written as DNA, the CDR3 is TGTGCCAGCAGTGAATTTTCAGCGGGGAGCCCCTACGAGCAGTACTTC. Translated: CASSEFSAGSPYEQYF.

The gene calls are TRBV5-1 and TRBJ2-3; D not resolved. The germline V gene has CDR1 SGHRS and CDR2 YFSETQ. CDR3 length equals 16 residues. Trimming pared 0 bases from V and 0 bases from J, leaving 11 bases between. As DNA, the CDR3 is TGCGCCAGCAGCTTGGGCGCCCGATTTAGCACAGATACGCAGTATTTT. Protein sequence: CASSLGARFSTDTQYF. The full variable domain, in which reference TRBV5-1 and TRBJ2-3 provide the parts outside the CDR3, is KAGVTQTPRYLIKTRGQQVTLSCSPISGHRSVSWYQQTPGQGLQFLFEYFSETQRNKGNFPGRFSGRQFSNSRSEMNVSTLELGDSALYLCASSLGARFSTDTQYFGPGTRLTVL.

The rearrangement links TRBV6-1 to TRBJ2-7; D is unresolved. The CDR3 runs to 13 residues. CDR1 is MNHNS and CDR2 is SASEGT in the germline V gene. V was cut by 0 bases and J by 4 bases, with 7 bases left in between. The chain's CDR3 is CASSEAPRYEQYF. The DNA of the CDR3 is TGTGCCAGCAGTGAAGCCCCCCGTTACGAGCAGTACTTC.

V gene TRBV4-1 combines with J gene TRBJ1-1; D is perhaps TRBD1 (5 bases). The CDR3 is 15 amino acids. The germline V gene encodes CDR1 MGHRA and CDR2 YSYEKL. The ends were cut back, 3 bases at V and 8 bases at J, with 19 bases in the middle. The CDR3 region has the DNA TGCGCCAGCAGCCACCAAACAGGACTCGGCCACGAAGCTTTCTTT. Its translation: CASSHQTGLGHEAFF.

The chain combines TRBV12-5 with TRBJ2-2; TRBD2 aligns across 14 bases. The CDR3 has 20 amino acids. With 0 bases clipped from V and 5 bases from J, the junction kept 11 bases outside the gene matches. Germline CDR1 and CDR2: LGHNT and FRNRAP. The CDR3 reads CASGLVSGLAGGRWTGELFF. In DNA, the CDR3 is TGTGCTAGTGGTTTGGTATCCGGACTAGCGGGGGGCCGGTGGACCGGGGAGCTGTTTTTT.

The gene calls are TRBV5-3 and TRBJ1-4; tentative D call: TRBD1 (6 bases). TRBV5-3 is assigned to the ORF class and has an uncertain function. Trimming removed 1 base from V and 6 bases from J, with 16 bases in between. This CDR3 region has 16 residues. Here the CDR3 DNA reads TGTGCCAGAAGCTTGTGTATGTGGCAGGGGTATGAAAAACTGTTTTTT. Its protein is CARSLCMWQGYEKLFF.

On this clone itself: A junction end diverges from the germline sequence, so it may reflect a read error. The genes are TRBV11-3 and TRBJ2-2, with TRBD2 as a possible D gene (5 bases). The CDR3 extends over 12 amino acids. CDR1 is SGHNT, CDR2 YENEEA, per germline. The CDR3, as DNA: TGTGCCAGCAGCCTAGAGGGCGGGGAGCTGTTTTTT. It translates to CASSLEGGELFF.